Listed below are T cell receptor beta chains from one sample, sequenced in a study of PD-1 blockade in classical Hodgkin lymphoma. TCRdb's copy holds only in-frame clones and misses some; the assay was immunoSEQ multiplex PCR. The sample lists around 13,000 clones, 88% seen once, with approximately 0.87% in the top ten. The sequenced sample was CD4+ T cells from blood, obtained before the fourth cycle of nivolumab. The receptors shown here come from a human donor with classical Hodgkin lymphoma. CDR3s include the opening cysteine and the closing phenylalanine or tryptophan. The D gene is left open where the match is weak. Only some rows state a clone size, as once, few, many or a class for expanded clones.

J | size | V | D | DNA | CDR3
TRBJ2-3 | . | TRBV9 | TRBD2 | TGTGCCAGCAGCGTAGACCGGGGGGGCACAGATACGCAGTATTTT | CASSVDRGGTDTQYF
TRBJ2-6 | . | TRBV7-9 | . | TGTGCCAGCAGCTTAGTTGGGGCCAACGTCCTGACTTTC | CASSLVGANVLTF
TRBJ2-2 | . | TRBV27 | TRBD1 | TGTGCCAGCAGTATGCTAGGACAGGCATACACCGGGGAGCTGTTTTTT | CASSMLGQAYTGELFF
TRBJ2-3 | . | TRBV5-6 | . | TGTGCCAGCAGACCTGGCGAGGCAGCAGATACGCAGTATTTT | CASRPGEAADTQYF
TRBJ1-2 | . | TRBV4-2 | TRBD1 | TGTGCCAGCAGCCAAGAGAGTGGACAGGGGTTTGGCTACACCTTC | CASSQESGQGFGYTF
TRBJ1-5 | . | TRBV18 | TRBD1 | TGTGCCAGCTCACGGACCGGGACAGGGGGCTCATATCGCAATCAGCCCCAGCATTTT | CASSRTGTGGSYRNQPQHF
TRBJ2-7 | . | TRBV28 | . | TGTGCCAGCAGTTTCGGGGGCGGGGGTACCTACGAGCAGTACTTC | CASSFGGGGTYEQYF
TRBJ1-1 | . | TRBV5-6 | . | TGTGCCAGCAACCTGCTCTGGGGGAACACTGAAGCTTTCTTT | CASNLLWGNTEAFF
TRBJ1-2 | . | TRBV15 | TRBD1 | TGTGCCACCAGCAGAATGACAGGGAGAAACTATGGCTACACCTTC | CATSRMTGRNYGYTF
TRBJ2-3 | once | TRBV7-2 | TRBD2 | TGTGCCGAAGGGGCTAGCGGGGGGTCCACAGATACGCAGTATTTT | CAEGASGGSTDTQYF
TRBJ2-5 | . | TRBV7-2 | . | TGTGCCAGCAGCTCGACCCAAGAGACCCAGTACTTC | CASSSTQETQYF
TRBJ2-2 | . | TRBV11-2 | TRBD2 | TGTGCCAGCAGCTTAGTAGGCCTAGCGGGGGGGTTCGCGGCCGGGGAGCTGTTTTTT | CASSLVGLAGGFAAGELFF
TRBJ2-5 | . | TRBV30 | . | TGTGCCTGGAGCCCGAGGGAGACCCAGTACTTC | CAWSPRETQYF
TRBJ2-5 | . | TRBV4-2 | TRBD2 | TGTGCCAGCAGCCAAGGGGGACTAGCGGGGCCCCAAGAGACCCAGTACTTC | CASSQGGLAGPQETQYF
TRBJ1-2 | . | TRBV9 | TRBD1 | TGTGCCAGCAGCGTATATGACTTGGCAGGGGGGTATGGCTACACCTTC | CASSVYDLAGGYGYTF
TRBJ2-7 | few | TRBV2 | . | TGTGCCAGCATGGGACGGAGCTCCTACGAGCAGTACTTC | CASMGRSSYEQYF
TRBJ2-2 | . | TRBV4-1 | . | TGCGCCAGCAGCCAAGATGGGAGGTCACTGGGGGAGCTGTTTTTT | CASSQDGRSLGELFF
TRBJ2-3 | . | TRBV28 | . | TGTGCCAGCAGTGGAATAAATCAGCCCCAGTATTTT | CASSGINQPQYF
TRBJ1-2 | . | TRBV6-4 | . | TGTGCCAGCAGTGACTCAGGGATAAATGGCTACACCTTC | CASSDSGINGYTF
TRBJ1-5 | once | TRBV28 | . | TGTGCCAGCAGTTTATTCGGGGACTGGGGCGATCAGCCCCAGCATTTT | CASSLFGDWGDQPQHF